This is a list of T cell receptor beta chains from one sample in a study of T cell changes during pregnancy in multiple sclerosis. TCRdb keeps only in-frame clones here, not all; method: immunoSEQ multiplex PCR. The sample has tens of thousands of clones; roughly 89% are singletons. Sequences were derived from CD4+ T cells from peripheral blood mononuclear cells, sampled before pregnancy. These receptors were collected from a female donor with multiple sclerosis, enrolled in a pregnancy study. CDR3s include the opening cysteine and the closing phenylalanine or tryptophan. Each record gives: CDR3 DNA, CDR3 protein, clone size, J gene, D gene, V gene. D genes are given only for firm matches. The size of a clone is reported for some rows only, either as once, few or many, or as a class for expanded clones.

CDR3nt: TGTGCCAGCAGTGCTCAGGGTGGCTACACCTTC; CDR3aa: CASSAQGGYTF; abundance: NA; j_gene: TRBJ1-2; d_gene: NA; v_gene: TRBV2
CDR3nt: TGCGCCAGCAGCTTGGACGGGGACTCCTACAATGAGCAGTTCTTC; CDR3aa: CASSLDGDSYNEQFF; abundance: few; j_gene: TRBJ2-1; d_gene: NA; v_gene: TRBV5-1
CDR3nt: TGTGCCAGCAGCTACAACCCCTCCTACGAGCAGTACTTC; CDR3aa: CASSYNPSYEQYF; abundance: NA; j_gene: TRBJ2-7; d_gene: NA; v_gene: TRBV7-2
CDR3nt: TGCGCCAGCAGCTTGGGCAACACAAGGGAGGAGACCCAGTACTTC; CDR3aa: CASSLGNTREETQYF; abundance: NA; j_gene: TRBJ2-5; d_gene: NA; v_gene: TRBV5-1
CDR3nt: TGTGCCAGCAGCGTGAGGCGGGGGAACGACACCGGGGAGCTGTTTTTT; CDR3aa: CASSVRRGNDTGELFF; abundance: NA; j_gene: TRBJ2-2; d_gene: TRBD2; v_gene: TRBV9
CDR3nt: TGTGCCAGCAGCTTTAATCCGGGGAACGGGGAGCTGTTTTTT; CDR3aa: CASSFNPGNGELFF; abundance: NA; j_gene: TRBJ2-2; d_gene: NA; v_gene: TRBV5-5
CDR3nt: TGTGCCAGTAGTATCGATGGGACAGGGGCCAATCAGCCCCAGCATTTT; CDR3aa: CASSIDGTGANQPQHF; abundance: NA; j_gene: TRBJ1-5; d_gene: TRBD1; v_gene: TRBV19
CDR3nt: TGTGCCAGCAGTGACAAGACAGGGGGCACTGAAGCTTTCTTT; CDR3aa: CASSDKTGGTEAFF; abundance: NA; j_gene: TRBJ1-1; d_gene: TRBD1; v_gene: TRBV6-4
CDR3nt: TGTGCCAGCAGCTTAAGGCAGGACTCCTACGAGCAGTACTTC; CDR3aa: CASSLRQDSYEQYF; abundance: NA; j_gene: TRBJ2-7; d_gene: NA; v_gene: TRBV7-8
CDR3nt: TGTGCCAGCAGTGCCCCGACAGGGAACCCCTATAATTCACCCCTCCACTTT; CDR3aa: CASSAPTGNPYNSPLHF; abundance: NA; j_gene: TRBJ1-6; d_gene: TRBD1; v_gene: TRBV2
CDR3nt: TGTGCCAGCAGCCCAACAGGGTTTCAGCCCCAGCATTTT; CDR3aa: CASSPTGFQPQHF; abundance: once; j_gene: TRBJ1-5; d_gene: NA; v_gene: TRBV9
CDR3nt: TGTGCCAGCAGCTTAACCGGGACAGGGCCCGGGGAGCTGTTTTTT; CDR3aa: CASSLTGTGPGELFF; abundance: NA; j_gene: TRBJ2-2; d_gene: TRBD1; v_gene: TRBV7-6
CDR3nt: TGCGCCAGCAGTGGCTCACTAGCGGGGGGTAAGACCCAGTACTTC; CDR3aa: CASSGSLAGGKTQYF; abundance: NA; j_gene: TRBJ2-5; d_gene: TRBD2; v_gene: TRBV10-2
CDR3nt: TGTGCCAGCAGTGATACGCGGGGGGGAAGCAATCAGCCCCAGCATTTT; CDR3aa: CASSDTRGGSNQPQHF; abundance: NA; j_gene: TRBJ1-5; d_gene: NA; v_gene: TRBV6-1
CDR3nt: TGTGCCAGCAGCACACCAACAGGGAATTCACCCCTCCACTTT; CDR3aa: CASSTPTGNSPLHF; abundance: once; j_gene: TRBJ1-6; d_gene: NA; v_gene: TRBV28
CDR3nt: TGTGCCAGCAGTACACAGGGGGCGTTCACTGAAGCTTTCTTT; CDR3aa: CASSTQGAFTEAFF; abundance: NA; j_gene: TRBJ1-1; d_gene: TRBD1; v_gene: TRBV2
CDR3nt: TGTGCCAGCAGCGTTCAAGGGGGCACCTCCTATGGCTACACCTTC; CDR3aa: CASSVQGGTSYGYTF; abundance: NA; j_gene: TRBJ1-2; d_gene: TRBD1; v_gene: TRBV9
CDR3nt: TGTGCCTGGAGTACAGGCAATTATCAGCCCCAGCATTTT; CDR3aa: CAWSTGNYQPQHF; abundance: once; j_gene: TRBJ1-5; d_gene: NA; v_gene: TRBV30
CDR3nt: TGTGCCAGCAGCAAGGGACTAGCGGGACAAGAGACCCAGTACTTC; CDR3aa: CASSKGLAGQETQYF; abundance: NA; j_gene: TRBJ2-5; d_gene: TRBD2; v_gene: TRBV5-4
CDR3nt: TGTGCCAGCAGCTGGCGGACAGGAGATAACACTGAAGCTTTCTTT; CDR3aa: CASSWRTGDNTEAFF; abundance: NA; j_gene: TRBJ1-1; d_gene: TRBD1; v_gene: TRBV5-5
CDR3nt: TGTGCCAGCAGCCACCCGGGGACTATGGGTAAAGCTTTCTTT; CDR3aa: CASSHPGTMGKAFF; abundance: once; j_gene: TRBJ1-1; d_gene: NA; v_gene: TRBV4-2
CDR3nt: TGTGCCATCAGCTCCGCGTCTGGAAACACCATATATTTT; CDR3aa: CAISSASGNTIYF; abundance: NA; j_gene: TRBJ1-3; d_gene: NA; v_gene: TRBV10-3
CDR3nt: TGCGCCAGCGCCCCCCAGGGGGGTTCGGACGCTTTCTTT; CDR3aa: CASAPQGGSDAFF; abundance: NA; j_gene: TRBJ1-1; d_gene: TRBD1; v_gene: TRBV5-1
CDR3nt: TGTGCCAGCAGCCTCCGGGATCGGGGGGCATATGGCTACACCTTC; CDR3aa: CASSLRDRGAYGYTF; abundance: NA; j_gene: TRBJ1-2; d_gene: NA; v_gene: TRBV7-9
CDR3nt: TGTGCCAGCAGCCAAAAGCTACCGGGACAGGGGAACACTGAAGCTTTCTTT; CDR3aa: CASSQKLPGQGNTEAFF; abundance: NA; j_gene: TRBJ1-1; d_gene: TRBD1; v_gene: TRBV11-2
CDR3nt: TGTGCCAGCAGCTCCGGACAGCCACCGAATTCACCCCTCCACTTT; CDR3aa: CASSSGQPPNSPLHF; abundance: once; j_gene: TRBJ1-6; d_gene: NA; v_gene: TRBV7-3
CDR3nt: TGTGCCTGGAGTGTGCAGGGGGCCGGAACGCAGTATTTT; CDR3aa: CAWSVQGAGTQYF; abundance: NA; j_gene: TRBJ2-3; d_gene: TRBD1; v_gene: TRBV30
CDR3nt: TGTGCCAGTAGTACTCGACAAAGGCTCGAGCAGTACTTC; CDR3aa: CASSTRQRLEQYF; abundance: NA; j_gene: TRBJ2-7; d_gene: NA; v_gene: TRBV19
CDR3nt: TGCGCCAGCAGCTTACCACTAGCGGGGGGTGACAATGAGCAGTTCTTC; CDR3aa: CASSLPLAGGDNEQFF; abundance: NA; j_gene: TRBJ2-1; d_gene: TRBD2; v_gene: TRBV5-1
CDR3nt: TGTGCCAGCAGCGCAGGGGTTGGCAATTCACCCCTCCACTTT; CDR3aa: CASSAGVGNSPLHF; abundance: NA; j_gene: TRBJ1-6; d_gene: NA; v_gene: TRBV11-1
CDR3nt: TGTGCCAGTAGTATTGGTCCAGCTAACTATGGCTACACCTTC; CDR3aa: CASSIGPANYGYTF; abundance: NA; j_gene: TRBJ1-2; d_gene: NA; v_gene: TRBV19
CDR3nt: TGTGCCAGCAGGGGACTAGCGGGCGAGCAGTACTTC; CDR3aa: CASRGLAGEQYF; abundance: NA; j_gene: TRBJ2-7; d_gene: TRBD2; v_gene: TRBV6-5
CDR3nt: TGTGCCAGCAGTTTACAGGGGGCCAACACCGGGGAGCTGTTTTTT; CDR3aa: CASSLQGANTGELFF; abundance: NA; j_gene: TRBJ2-2; d_gene: TRBD1; v_gene: TRBV6-6
CDR3nt: TGTGCCAGCAGCCTGGGGGGGTACTACGAGCAGTACTTC; CDR3aa: CASSLGGYYEQYF; abundance: NA; j_gene: TRBJ2-7; d_gene: TRBD2; v_gene: TRBV7-2
CDR3nt: TGTGCCAGCACTGGGACTTACAATGAGCAGTTCTTC; CDR3aa: CASTGTYNEQFF; abundance: NA; j_gene: TRBJ2-1; d_gene: NA; v_gene: TRBV6-5
CDR3nt: TGTGCCACCAGCAGAAATCAGGGACAGGGTCCCGGGGAGCTGTTTTTT; CDR3aa: CATSRNQGQGPGELFF; abundance: once; j_gene: TRBJ2-2; d_gene: TRBD1; v_gene: TRBV15
CDR3nt: TGTGCCAGCAGCTTGGGTCGGGGTGGTGGATTCACAGATACGCAGTATTTT; CDR3aa: CASSLGRGGGFTDTQYF; abundance: NA; j_gene: TRBJ2-3; d_gene: NA; v_gene: TRBV11-1
CDR3nt: TGCGCCAGCAGCTTCAGTCCAGCGGGGGACTACAATGAGCAGTTCTTC; CDR3aa: CASSFSPAGDYNEQFF; abundance: NA; j_gene: TRBJ2-1; d_gene: TRBD2; v_gene: TRBV5-1
CDR3nt: TGTGCCAGCAGCTTAGGAACTAGCGGGGGGGCGGATGAGCAGTTCTTC; CDR3aa: CASSLGTSGGADEQFF; abundance: NA; j_gene: TRBJ2-1; d_gene: TRBD2; v_gene: TRBV7-9
CDR3nt: TGTGCCAGCCGGACTAGCGGGACAAACACAGATACGCAGTATTTT; CDR3aa: CASRTSGTNTDTQYF; abundance: NA; j_gene: TRBJ2-3; d_gene: TRBD2; v_gene: TRBV18
CDR3nt: TGTGCCAGCAACCCTCGATCCGGCGGGTCGAACACCGGGGAGCTGTTTTTT; CDR3aa: CASNPRSGGSNTGELFF; abundance: NA; j_gene: TRBJ2-2; d_gene: NA; v_gene: TRBV7-8
CDR3nt: TGCGCCAGCAGCCAGCTAACAGGGGATAGTAATGAAAAACTGTTTTTT; CDR3aa: CASSQLTGDSNEKLFF; abundance: NA; j_gene: TRBJ1-4; d_gene: TRBD1; v_gene: TRBV4-3
CDR3nt: TGTGCCAGCAGCCTGTTACAACAGCCCCAGCATTTT; CDR3aa: CASSLLQQPQHF; abundance: NA; j_gene: TRBJ1-5; d_gene: NA; v_gene: TRBV11-3
CDR3nt: TGTGCCAGTAGTATAGGAGGGCTTAGCACTGAAGCTTTCTTT; CDR3aa: CASSIGGLSTEAFF; abundance: NA; j_gene: TRBJ1-1; d_gene: NA; v_gene: TRBV19
CDR3nt: TGTGCCAGCAGTGAAGGTGGAGGGATCTATGGCTACACCTTC; CDR3aa: CASSEGGGIYGYTF; abundance: NA; j_gene: TRBJ1-2; d_gene: NA; v_gene: TRBV6-1
CDR3nt: TGTGCCAGCAGCTCTTTTAGCGTGGCGAACACCGGGGAGCTGTTTTTT; CDR3aa: CASSSFSVANTGELFF; abundance: NA; j_gene: TRBJ2-2; d_gene: NA; v_gene: TRBV5-5
CDR3nt: TGTGCCAGCAGCTTTTTTGGGGGGGCCGGGGACACTGAAGCTTTCTTT; CDR3aa: CASSFFGGAGDTEAFF; abundance: NA; j_gene: TRBJ1-1; d_gene: NA; v_gene: TRBV5-5
CDR3nt: TGCGCCAGCAGCTTGGCGCAGTCCTGGGCAGGCTACACCTTC; CDR3aa: CASSLAQSWAGYTF; abundance: NA; j_gene: TRBJ1-2; d_gene: NA; v_gene: TRBV5-1
CDR3nt: TGTGCCAGCAGTTCCAGGGGGATAGGGGTGGTCCTGACTTTC; CDR3aa: CASSSRGIGVVLTF; abundance: NA; j_gene: TRBJ2-6; d_gene: TRBD1; v_gene: TRBV6-6
CDR3nt: TGTGCCAGCAGTTCTCCAGGGGTCCGCACAGATACGCAGTATTTT; CDR3aa: CASSSPGVRTDTQYF; abundance: NA; j_gene: TRBJ2-3; d_gene: NA; v_gene: TRBV6-5
CDR3nt: TGCGCCAGCAGTCACAGGGAGGGGAAAACAGATACGCAGTATTTT; CDR3aa: CASSHREGKTDTQYF; abundance: NA; j_gene: TRBJ2-3; d_gene: NA; v_gene: TRBV5-1
CDR3nt: TGTGCCAGTCATGACAGGGTCAATGAGCAGTTCTTC; CDR3aa: CASHDRVNEQFF; abundance: NA; j_gene: TRBJ2-1; d_gene: TRBD1; v_gene: TRBV19
CDR3nt: TGTGCCAGCAGCTTACAGGGATGGTCGGGTGAGCAGTACTTC; CDR3aa: CASSLQGWSGEQYF; abundance: NA; j_gene: TRBJ2-7; d_gene: NA; v_gene: TRBV7-3